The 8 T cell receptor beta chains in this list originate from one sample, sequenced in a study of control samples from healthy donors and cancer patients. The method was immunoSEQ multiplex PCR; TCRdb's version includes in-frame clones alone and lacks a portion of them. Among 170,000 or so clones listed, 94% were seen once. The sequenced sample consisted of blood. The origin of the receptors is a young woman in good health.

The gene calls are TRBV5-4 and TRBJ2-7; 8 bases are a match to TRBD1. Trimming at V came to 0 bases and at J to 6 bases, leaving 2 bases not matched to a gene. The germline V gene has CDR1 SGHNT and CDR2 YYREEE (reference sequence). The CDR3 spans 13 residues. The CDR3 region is CASSLADRGEQYF. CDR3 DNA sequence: TGTGCCAGCAGCTTGGCCGACAGGGGCGAGCAGTACTTC.

The CDR3 reads CASSTGTGNTEAFF. The CDR3 DNA follows: TGTGCCAGCAGCACCGGGACAGGTAACACTGAAGCTTTCTTT. The chain uses TRBV6-5 and TRBJ1-1; TRBD1 matches 8 bases. The CDR3 is made up of 14 amino acids. V lost 6 bases, J lost 2 bases, and 5 bases stayed unmatched. Germline values: CDR1 MNHEY, CDR2 SVGAGI.

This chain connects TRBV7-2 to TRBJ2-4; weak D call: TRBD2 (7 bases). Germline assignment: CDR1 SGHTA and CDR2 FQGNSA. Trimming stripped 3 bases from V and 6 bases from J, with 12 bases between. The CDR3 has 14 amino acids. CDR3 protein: CASSLAGASNIQYF. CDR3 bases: TGTGCCAGCAGCTTGGCGGGGGCGTCAAACATTCAGTACTTC.

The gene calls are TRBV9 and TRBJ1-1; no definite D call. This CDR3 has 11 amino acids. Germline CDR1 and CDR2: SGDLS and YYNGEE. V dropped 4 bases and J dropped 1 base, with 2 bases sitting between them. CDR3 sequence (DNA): TGTGCCAGCAGCTCGAACACTGAAGCTTTCTTT. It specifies CASSSNTEAFF.

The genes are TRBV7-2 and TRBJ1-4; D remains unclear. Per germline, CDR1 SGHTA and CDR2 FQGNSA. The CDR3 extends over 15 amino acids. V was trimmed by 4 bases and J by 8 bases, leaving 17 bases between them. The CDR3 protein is CASSYPSGGVEKLFF. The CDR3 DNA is TGTGCCAGCAGCTACCCTAGTGGTGGAGTAGAAAAACTGTTTTTT.

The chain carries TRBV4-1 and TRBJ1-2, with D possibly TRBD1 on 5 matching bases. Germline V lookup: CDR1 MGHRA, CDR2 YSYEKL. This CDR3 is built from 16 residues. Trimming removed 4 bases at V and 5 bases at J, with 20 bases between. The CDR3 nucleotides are TGCGCCAGCAGCCTCCTCATGGGGGGGATTCAATATGGCTACACCTTC. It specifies CASSLLMGGIQYGYTF.

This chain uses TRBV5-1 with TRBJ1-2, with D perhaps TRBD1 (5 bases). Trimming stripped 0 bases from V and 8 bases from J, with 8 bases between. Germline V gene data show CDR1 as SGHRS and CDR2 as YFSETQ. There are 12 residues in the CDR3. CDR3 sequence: CASSLGGEGYTF. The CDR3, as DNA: TGCGCCAGCAGCTTGGGAGGGGAAGGCTACACCTTC.

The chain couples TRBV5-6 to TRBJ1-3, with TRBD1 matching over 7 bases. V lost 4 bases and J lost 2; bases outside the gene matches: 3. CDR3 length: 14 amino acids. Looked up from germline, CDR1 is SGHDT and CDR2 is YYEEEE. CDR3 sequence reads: CASSPRGTGNTIYF. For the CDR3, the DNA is TGTGCCAGCAGCCCCAGGGGGACTGGAAACACCATATATTTT.